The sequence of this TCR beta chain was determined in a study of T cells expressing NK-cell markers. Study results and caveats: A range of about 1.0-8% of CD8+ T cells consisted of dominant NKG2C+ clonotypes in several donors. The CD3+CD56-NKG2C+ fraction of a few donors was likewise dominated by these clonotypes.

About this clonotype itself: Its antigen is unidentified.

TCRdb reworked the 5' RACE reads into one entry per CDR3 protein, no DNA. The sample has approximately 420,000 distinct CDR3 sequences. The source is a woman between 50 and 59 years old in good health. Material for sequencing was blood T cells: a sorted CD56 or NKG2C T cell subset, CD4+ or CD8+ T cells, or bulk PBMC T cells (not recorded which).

This CDR3 reads CASSSVGGPQHF. This sequence joins TRBV7-9 and TRBJ1-5. There are 12 residues in the CDR3. CDR1 and CDR2 (germline): SEHNR, FQNEAQ (reference sequence).